What follows is one TCR beta chain and its context. Its antigen is not known. A much larger clone differs by one base, so this may be a read error. Methods described previously were used for bulk TCR libraries, and listed TCR primers were applied. TCRdb independently ran MiXCR on the PCR reads; one entry per CDR3 protein. The sample has approximately 630,000 distinct CDR3 sequences; 25% are singletons. This specimen comes from a study of molecular identifiers for immune sequencing clone quantification. Study results and limitations: Clones that had above 20 RNA copies took up over 99% of effector molecules but under 1% in naive cells.

This CDR3 is built from 13 residues. The V gene end was trimmed by 4 bases and the J gene end by 10 bases; junction bases not matched to a gene: 7. Looked up from germline, CDR1 is MDHEN and CDR2 is SYDVKM. Libraries of naive CD8 T cells were made from roughly 20,000 to 1,000,000 sorted cells. They used 10%, 30% or 50% RNA. Sequencing was done on a sample of naive CD8+ T cells from blood, with Jurkat cell RNA spiked in. Subset described: FACS-sorted CD8+CD4-CCR7+CD45RA+ naive T cells. The chain couples TRBV28 to TRBJ1-1, with TRBD1 identical over 9 bases. This clonotype originated in a human donor in good health. Some libraries in this study had Jurkat cell RNA spiked in. The CDR3 region is CASSYRGRGGAFF. DNA for the CDR3: TGTGCCAGCAGTTACAGGGGGCGGGGTGGAGCTTTCTTT.